This TCR beta chain was profiled in a study of cytomegalovirus exposure and HLA in healthy donors. In regard to this clone: Its antigen is undetermined.

The PCR contained 60 Vbeta and 13 Jbeta primers. Clones were read by immunoSEQ multiplex PCR, and TCRdb kept only the in-frame ones, dropping some. The table includes more than 95,000 clones, roughly four fifths detected once. This CDR3 is 13 amino acids long. The V end lost 5 bases, the J end lost 1 base, and 8 bases lay between the germline ends. Germline CDR1 is SGHAT and CDR2 is FQNNGV. Regarding the study as a whole: V- and J-gene trimming of TCR beta was linked (in a later analysis) to a missense DCLRE1C variant.

The receptor comes from a woman in her thirties or forties in good health and CMV-seropositive. The V gene is TRBV11-2, the J gene TRBJ1-1; D is unclear. The sequenced material came from PBMCs. CDR3 nucleotide sequence: TGTGCCAGCAGCAACTTCAAGAACACTGAAGCTTTCTTT. Protein: CASSNFKNTEAFF.